The 8 T cell receptor beta chains listed next were all sequenced from one sample in a study of blood T cell repertoires in COVID-19. Here immunoSEQ multiplex PCR was the method, and the copy in TCRdb shows in-frame clones only, minus some. The table records about 430,000 clones, roughly 88% of them present only once. The sample taken for sequencing was PBMCs or T cells enriched from blood (not recorded which). The receptors derive from a young woman who had been exposed to COVID-19.

J is TRBJ2-5 and V is TRBV7-8; D is unresolved. Looked up from germline, CDR1 is SGHVS and CDR2 is FQNEAQ. Trimming stripped 3 bases from V and 2 bases from J, with 10 bases between. CDR3 length equals 14 residues. The CDR3 DNA reads as TGTGCCAGCAGCTTCTTCGCAGGTCAAGAGACCCAGTACTTC. Protein: CASSFFAGQETQYF.

The chain links TRBV27 to TRBJ1-2; D unresolved. Looked up from germline, CDR1 is MNHEY and CDR2 is SMNVEV (reference sequence). V shed 3 bases and J shed 1 base, with 15 bases lying between them. The CDR3 spans 16 residues. The CDR3 region has the DNA TGTGCCAGCAGTTTTCATGGGCAGAGTTTTAACTATGGCTACACCTTC. Translated: CASSFHGQSFNYGYTF.

The chain joins TRBV5-5 to TRBJ2-7; 8 bases match TRBD1. Trimming took 0 bases from V and 3 from J; bases not matched to a gene: 5. Germline V gene sequence: CDR1 SGHKS, CDR2 YYEKEE (reference sequence). The CDR3 extends over 15 amino acids. This CDR3 is CASSLVGQEYYEQYF. The CDR3 DNA reads as TGTGCCAGCAGCTTGGTGGGACAGGAGTACTACGAGCAGTACTTC.

This sequence joins TRBV28 and TRBJ2-7, with 9 bases aligning to TRBD2. This CDR3 has 13 amino acids. Germline trimming cut 5 bases from V and 12 bases from J; bases unmatched to any gene: 11. Germline loops: CDR1 MDHEN, CDR2 SYDVKM. CDR3 residues: CASSRSPGLASYF. The CDR3 DNA is TGTGCCAGCAGTCGGAGTCCGGGACTAGCTTCGTACTTC.

CDR3 DNA sequence: TGTGCCAGCAGTCCCCGGGTAGCGGGGATCTACGAGCAGTACTTC. Amino acids: CASSPRVAGIYEQYF. The V and J genes are TRBV9 and TRBJ2-7; 8 bases agree with TRBD2. The ends lost 5 bases at V and 3 bases at J; junction bases unmatched: 10. The CDR3 consists of 15 residues. Looked up from germline, CDR1 is SGDLS and CDR2 is YYNGEE.

This sequence joins TRBV18 and TRBJ2-1; 11 nucleotides line up with TRBD2. Per the germline V gene, CDR1 is KGHSH and CDR2 is LQKENI. Germline trimming cut 5 bases from V and 6 bases from J; bases unmatched to any gene: 6. The CDR3 is 15 residues long. The CDR3 protein is CASSETSGSFNEQFF. The CDR3 DNA reads as TGTGCCAGCTCAGAAACTAGCGGGAGTTTCAATGAGCAGTTCTTC.

The chain employs TRBV28 and TRBJ1-5; 7 bases line up with TRBD1. V was pared by 6 bases and J by 5 bases, with 7 bases of the junction left unmatched. The germline V gene has CDR1 MDHEN and CDR2 SYDVKM. The CDR3 consists of 14 residues. CDR3 nucleotide sequence: TGTGCCAGCAGACGCGGGACAGTTGATCAGCCCCAGCATTTT. Translation: CASRRGTVDQPQHF. Variable domain in full (rest from reference TRBV28 and TRBJ1-5): DVKVTQSSRYLVKRTGEKVFLECVQDMDHENMFWYRQDPGLGLRLIYFSYDVKMKEKGDIPEGYSVSREKKERFSLILESASTNQTSMYLCASRRGTVDQPQHFGDGTRLSIL.

V gene TRBV7-2 combines with J gene TRBJ1-2; D perhaps matches TRBD1 (6 bases). This CDR3 has 13 residues. CDR1 and CDR2 (germline): SGHTA, FQGNSA. V was pared by 2 bases and J by 4 bases, with 8 bases between. The DNA for the CDR3 is TGTGCCAGCAGCTTATTACAGGGCTATGGCTACACCTTC. It translates to CASSLLQGYGYTF.